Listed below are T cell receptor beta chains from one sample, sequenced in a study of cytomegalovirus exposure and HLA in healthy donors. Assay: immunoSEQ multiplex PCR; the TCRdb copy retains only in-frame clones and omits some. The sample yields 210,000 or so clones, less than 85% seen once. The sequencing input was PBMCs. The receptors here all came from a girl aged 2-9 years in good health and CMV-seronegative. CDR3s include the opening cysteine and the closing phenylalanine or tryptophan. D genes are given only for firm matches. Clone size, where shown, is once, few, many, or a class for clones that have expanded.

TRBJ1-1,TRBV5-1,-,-,CASSPWGTTENTEAFF,TGCGCCAGCAGCCCATGGGGGACTACTGAGAACACTGAAGCTTTCTTT
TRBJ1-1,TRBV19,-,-,CASSSLRDTQAEAFF,TGTGCCAGTAGTTCCCTAAGGGACACTCAGGCTGAAGCTTTCTTT
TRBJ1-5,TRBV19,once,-,CASTKDSPFLPLNQPQHF,TGTGCCAGTACCAAGGACAGTCCTTTTCTTCCCCTCAATCAGCCCCAGCATTTT
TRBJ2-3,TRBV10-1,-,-,CASSGQGRDTQYF,TGCGCCAGCAGTGGGCAGGGAAGGGATACGCAGTATTTT
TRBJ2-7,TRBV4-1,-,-,CASSPVRTDYEQYF,TGCGCCAGCAGCCCGGTCAGAACAGACTACGAGCAGTACTTC
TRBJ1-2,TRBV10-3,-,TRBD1,CAIATGQGTLYGYTF,TGTGCCATCGCTACGGGACAGGGAACCCTCTATGGCTACACCTTC
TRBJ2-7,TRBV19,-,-,CASSPAYEQYF,TGTGCCAGTAGTCCAGCCTACGAGCAGTACTTC
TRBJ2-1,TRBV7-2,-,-,CASRGDWGGTDNEQFF,TGTGCCAGCAGGGGTGACTGGGGCGGGACCGACAATGAGCAGTTCTTC
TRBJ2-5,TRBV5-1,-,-,CASRGIWRGEETQYF,TGCGCCAGCAGGGGTATTTGGAGGGGTGAAGAGACCCAGTACTTC
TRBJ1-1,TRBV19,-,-,CASSVTAGHTEAFF,TGTGCCAGTAGTGTCACGGCAGGGCACACTGAAGCTTTCTTT
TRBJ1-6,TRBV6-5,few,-,CASSYLSSYYNSPLHF,TGTGCCAGCAGTTATCTGTCGAGTTACTATAATTCACCCCTCCACTTT
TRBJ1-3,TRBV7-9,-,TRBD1,CASSFKQGTGNTIYF,TGTGCCAGCAGCTTTAAACAGGGGACGGGAAACACCATATATTTT
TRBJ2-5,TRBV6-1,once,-,CASSEAEGLAAETQYF,TGTGCCAGCAGTGAAGCGGAAGGACTTGCCGCGGAGACCCAGTACTTC
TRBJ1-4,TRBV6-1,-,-,CASRGVQGREKLFF,TGTGCCAGCAGAGGGGTACAGGGTAGAGAAAAACTGTTTTTT
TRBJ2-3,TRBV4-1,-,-,CASSPPDSSPSTDTQYF,TGCGCCAGCAGCCCCCCGGACAGCTCTCCTAGCACAGATACGCAGTATTTT
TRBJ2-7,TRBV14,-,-,CASSILYYEQYF,TGTGCCAGCAGTATCCTCTACTACGAGCAGTACTTC
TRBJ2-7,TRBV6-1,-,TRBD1,CASSATGTGFSYEQYF,TGTGCCAGCAGTGCAACCGGGACAGGATTCTCCTACGAGCAGTACTTC
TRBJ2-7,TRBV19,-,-,CASSMSQGTYEQYF,TGTGCCAGTAGTATGTCCCAGGGGACCTACGAGCAGTACTTC
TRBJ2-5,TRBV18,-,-,CASSPPVFQETQYF,TGTGCCAGCTCACCGCCGGTTTTCCAAGAGACCCAGTACTTC
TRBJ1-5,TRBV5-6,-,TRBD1,CASSFWDRGGQPQHF,TGTGCCAGCAGCTTCTGGGACAGGGGGGGGCAGCCCCAGCATTTT
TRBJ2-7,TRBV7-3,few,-,CASGRAYEQYF,TGTGCCAGCGGCAGGGCCTACGAGCAGTACTTC
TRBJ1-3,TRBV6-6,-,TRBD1,CASSTDRAAGNTIYF,TGTGCCAGCAGCACGGACAGGGCGGCAGGAAACACCATATATTTT
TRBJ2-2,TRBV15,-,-,CATKEGENTGELFF,TGTGCCACCAAGGAGGGCGAGAACACCGGGGAGCTGTTTTTT
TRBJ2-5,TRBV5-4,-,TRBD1,CASSLDAGGETQYF,TGTGCCAGCAGCCTGGATGCAGGGGGAGAGACCCAGTACTTC
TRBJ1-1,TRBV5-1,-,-,CASSSGRGRTNTEAFF,TGCGCCAGCAGCTCAGGAAGAGGGAGGACGAATACTGAAGCTTTCTTT
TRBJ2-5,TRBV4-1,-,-,CASSRAGLGPETQYF,TGCGCCAGCAGCCGCGCAGGACTTGGGCCAGAGACCCAGTACTTC
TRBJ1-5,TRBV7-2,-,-,CASGRTNQPQHF,TGTGCCAGTGGGAGGACCAATCAGCCCCAGCATTTT
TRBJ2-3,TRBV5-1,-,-,CASSFRSPGTDTQYF,TGCGCCAGCAGCTTCCGATCCCCGGGCACAGATACGCAGTATTTT
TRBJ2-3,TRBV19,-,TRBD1,CASMGTGSPYF,TGTGCCAGTATGGGGACAGGGTCTCCGTATTTT
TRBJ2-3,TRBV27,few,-,CASRPGWGADTQYF,TGTGCCAGCAGGCCAGGGTGGGGGGCAGATACGCAGTATTTT
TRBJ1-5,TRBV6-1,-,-,CASSASRGWNQPQHF,TGTGCCAGCAGCGCCTCGCGGGGTTGGAATCAGCCCCAGCATTTT
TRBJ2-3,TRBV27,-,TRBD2,CASSLRGLAGVITDTQYF,TGTGCCAGCAGTTTAAGGGGACTAGCGGGAGTTATCACAGATACGCAGTATTTT
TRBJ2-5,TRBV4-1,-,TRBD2,CASSQDGGGYQETQYF,TGCGCCAGCAGCCAGGACGGGGGGGGGTACCAAGAGACCCAGTACTTC
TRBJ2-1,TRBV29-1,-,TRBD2,CSVRGERESNNEQFF,TGCAGCGTGCGGGGGGAGCGGGAGTCGAACAATGAGCAGTTCTTC
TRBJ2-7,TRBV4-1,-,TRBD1,CASTRDRGSYSEQYF,TGCGCCAGCACCCGGGACAGGGGTTCCTACTCCGAGCAGTACTTC
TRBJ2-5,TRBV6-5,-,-,CASSYPYSQETQYF,TGTGCCAGCAGTTACCCCTACTCGCAAGAGACCCAGTACTTC
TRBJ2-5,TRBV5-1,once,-,CASARGGQETQYF,TGCGCCAGCGCGAGAGGGGGCCAAGAGACCCAGTACTTC